This passage covers 15 T cell receptor beta chains from one sample sequenced in a study of tumor-infiltrating lymphocytes in primary liver carcinoma. From unsorted bulk tissue weighing about 17-30 mg, DNA and RNA were co-extracted. TCR beta cDNA was prepared out of approximately 470 ng total RNA by means of a constant-region primer. Three nested multiplex PCR rounds, a slightly modified ARM-PCR method, built the TCR beta libraries. The first two PCR rounds used TRBV1-TRBV30 forward primers with a C-beta reverse primer, 10 to 11 cycles each. TCRdb reprocessed the multiplex PCR reads via MiXCR and lists one record per CDR3 protein. The sample has roughly 80,000 distinct CDR3 sequences, about 75% seen once. Material for sequencing was tumor-adjacent normal liver tissue. These receptor sequences come from a man aged 35 to 55 with primary liver carcinoma and hepatitis B virus infection.

Only one count was recorded for this clonotype. This CDR3 is missing its conserved last phenylalanine or tryptophan, likely due to a read error. The chain uses TRBV29-1 and TRBJ2-4; tentatively, D is TRBD1 or TRBD2 (6 bases each). The CDR3 is 13 residues long. CDR1 and CDR2 (germline): SQVTM, ANQGSEA. The CDR3 loop is CSVEGGGENIQYY. CDR3 DNA sequence: TGCAGCGTAGAAGGGGGAGGAGAAAACATTCAGTACTAC.

The V call is TRBV5-4, the J call TRBJ2-2, with D possibly TRBD2 on 6 matching bases. The CDR3 length is 15 residues. Germline V gene data show CDR1 as SGHNT and CDR2 as YYREEE (reference sequence). The CDR3 coding sequence is TGTGTCATCAGCTTACGCGGGACGGACACCGGGGAGCTGTTTTTT. The encoded protein is CVISLRGTDTGELFF.

A word on this clonotype: Its ends do not fully match the called genes, so a read error is possible. CDR3 protein: CSMGGRRFNEQSF. The CDR3 DNA follows: TGCAGCATGGGTGGGAGGCGATTCAATGAGCAGTCCTTC. The V gene is TRBV29-1, the J gene TRBJ2-1; TRBD2 might be the D (6 bases). This CDR3 is built from 13 residues. The germline V gene encodes CDR1 SQVTM and CDR2 ANQGSEA.

About this clonotype itself: At one end the junction does not follow the germline gene, possibly because of a read error. The chain is built from TRBV6-2 or TRBV6-3 and TRBJ2-7, with D perhaps being TRBD1 or TRBD2 (6 bases each). The germline V gene encodes CDR1 MNHEY and CDR2 SVGEGT. This CDR3 is built from 15 residues. The CDR3 region is CVSSEGGGDTYEQYF. In DNA form, the CDR3 reads TGTGTCAGCTCAGAGGGAGGCGGGGACACTTACGAGCAGTACTTC.

V usage is TRBV6-2 or TRBV6-3 and J usage is TRBJ1-1; no clear D gene. The germline V gene has CDR1 MNHEY and CDR2 SVGEGT. The CDR3 extends over 14 amino acids. Trimming cost V 5 bases and J 0 bases, with 10 bases left between them. CDR3 protein: CASSGWTVNTEAFF. The CDR3 region has the DNA TGTGCCAGCAGTGGGTGGACGGTGAACACTGAAGCTTTCTTT.

About this clonotype itself: Compared with germline, one end of the junction differs, possibly owing to a read error. This chain links TRBV6-1 with TRBJ2-7, with unresolved D. This CDR3 is built from 14 residues. Germline loops: CDR1 MNHNS, CDR2 SASEGT. Here the CDR3 reads CASSGAVGSYERYF. The CDR3 region has the DNA TGTGCCAGCAGTGGGGCAGTAGGCTCCTACGAGCGGTACTTC.

On this clonotype: At one boundary the junction diverges from the germline segment, which might be a read error. This chain uses TRBV10-3 with TRBJ1-2; D is undetermined. Germline V gene sequence: CDR1 ENHRY, CDR2 SYGVKD. CDR3 size: 13 residues. The CDR3 DNA is TGTGCCATCAGTGGGCAATTTAACTATGGCTGCACCTTC. Its translation: CAISGQFNYGCTF.

This clonotype was seen repeatedly, ten times or more. The rearrangement joins TRBV4-3 to TRBJ2-1; TRBD2 agrees at 10 bases. CDR1 is LGHNA and CDR2 is YSLEER in the germline V gene. The CDR3 totals 17 residues. V shed 0 bases, J shed 7 bases, and the junction held 9 bases outside the gene matches. The CDR3 region is CASSQDPTSGIRNEQFF. CDR3 bases: TGCGCCAGCAGCCAAGATCCTACTAGCGGGATTCGTAATGAGCAGTTCTTC.

As for this clonotype: A much larger clone differs by one base, so this may be a read error. The rearrangement links TRBV7-9 to TRBJ2-7; unclear D gene. This CDR3 is built from 13 residues. Between the trimmed V and J ends, which lost 4 bases and 5 bases, there was a span of 12 bases. Germline CDR1 and CDR2: SEHNR and FQNEAQ (reference sequence). CDR3 coding DNA: TGTGCCAGCAGCTCGCTGACAACCGACGAGCAGTACTTC. The encoded protein is CASSSLTTDEQYF.

This clonotype was seen ten or more times. The V gene is TRBV5-4, the J gene TRBJ2-1; 10 nucleotides match TRBD1. After removal of 3 bases from V and 9 bases from J, the junction contained 3 bases not matched to a gene. The CDR3 length is 13 residues. Per the germline V gene, CDR1 is SGHNT and CDR2 is YYREEE (reference sequence). The CDR3 region is CASSWDRGSEQFF. CDR3 DNA: TGTGCCAGCAGCTGGGACAGGGGAAGTGAGCAGTTCTTC.

Of note for this clonotype: A read error may be the cause here, since a much bigger clone is one base away. J is TRBJ2-4 and V is TRBV4-1, with D possibly TRBD1 on 6 matching bases. The CDR3 runs 18 residues. Germline V CDR1 and CDR2: MGHRA, YSYEKL. The CDR3 bases are TGCGTCAGCAGCCAAGAGGTCGGTAGGTGGGGGCTCAAAAACATTCAGTACTTC. Encoded protein: CVSSQEVGRWGLKNIQYF.

A remark on this clonotype: The CDR3 does not end in the conserved phenylalanine or tryptophan, so this is likely a read error. J is TRBJ2-7 and V is TRBV29-1; perhaps TRBD1 as D (6 bases). The V gene lost 6 bases and the J gene lost 7 bases, with 19 bases spanning the gap. The CDR3 totals 13 residues. CDR1 and CDR2 (germline): SQVTM, ANQGSEA. Written as DNA, the CDR3 is TGCAGCGTCGATACAGGGTATGTCGAGGAGCAGTACCTC. As protein: CSVDTGYVEEQYL.

Comments on this clonotype: At one end the junction does not follow the germline gene, possibly because of a read error. The J gene is TRBJ2-1, the V gene TRBV11-2; D is undetermined. CDR1 SGHAT and CDR2 FQNNGV come from the germline V gene. The CDR3 runs 14 residues. The CDR3: CVSIDGGYYDEQFF. DNA for the CDR3: TGTGTCAGCATCGATGGCGGCTACTACGATGAGCAGTTCTTC.

Concerning this clonotype itself: Likely a read error: the CDR3 ends without its conserved phenylalanine or tryptophan. It is unclear where the CDR3 begins or ends on the DNA, so no DNA is shown, and the CDR3 is as TCRdb lists it. V gene TRBV30 combines with J gene TRBJ1-1. The germline V gene has CDR1 GTSNPN and CDR2 SVGIG (reference sequence). The CDR3 is 13 amino acids long, termini counted. The CDR3 sequence: CAWGDRGGTEVFL.

A remark on this clonotype: One end of the junction fails to match germline, which may point to a read error. The chain recombines TRBV6-2 or TRBV6-3 with TRBJ2-2, with 9 positions matching TRBD1. Germline-derived CDR1 and CDR2 are MNHEY and SVGEGT. The CDR3 contains 17 residues. In DNA, the CDR3 is TGTACCAGCAGTTACGGAACCGGGACAGGGAACGCCGGGGAGCTGTTTTTT. Protein sequence: CTSSYGTGTGNAGELFF.